A selection of T cell receptor beta chains follows, all from one sample in a study of cytomegalovirus exposure and HLA in healthy donors. TCRdb keeps only in-frame clones here, not all; method: immunoSEQ multiplex PCR. The sample shows around 170,000 clones, just under 80% of them seen only once. The sequencing sample was made of PBMCs. The receptors were gathered from a woman in her fifties or sixties in good health and CMV-seropositive. CDR3s include the opening cysteine and the closing phenylalanine or tryptophan. The D gene is left open where the match is weak. Not every row has a clone size; where given, it reads once, few, many or a size class.

j_call	v_call	d_call	clone_size	cdr3_length	cdr3_aa	cdr3_nt
TRBJ2-1	TRBV4-1	TRBD1	-	14	CASSPGRQGAEQFF	TGCGCCAGCAGCCCTGGGAGGCAGGGGGCTGAGCAGTTCTTC
TRBJ2-2	TRBV15	-	once	14	CATSRIQSTGELFF	TGTGCCACCAGCAGAATTCAGTCTACCGGGGAGCTGTTTTTT
TRBJ1-5	TRBV19	TRBD1	-	14	CASSVTGIYQPQHF	TGTGCCAGTAGTGTGACAGGGATCTATCAGCCCCAGCATTTT
TRBJ2-7	TRBV4-3	TRBD2	-	16	CASSQGFAGEAYEQYF	TGCGCCAGCAGCCAAGGTTTCGCGGGAGAGGCCTACGAGCAGTACTTC
TRBJ2-3	TRBV15	TRBD2	-	17	CATSRPGTSGRGDTQYF	TGTGCCACCAGCCGACCTGGGACTAGCGGGAGAGGAGATACGCAGTATTTT
TRBJ1-1	TRBV21-1	-	few	16	CASSIQTGIMNTEAFF	TGTGCCAGCAGCATCCAGACAGGCATCATGAACACTGAAGCTTTCTTT
TRBJ1-1	TRBV10-3	TRBD1	-	16	CAISPIGGTGGTEAFF	TGTGCCATCAGTCCTATTGGTGGGACAGGGGGCACTGAAGCTTTCTTT
TRBJ2-2	TRBV7-9	-	-	14	CASSSRQVTGELFF	TGTGCCAGCAGCTCCAGACAGGTTACCGGGGAGCTGTTTTTT
TRBJ1-1	TRBV10-3	-	few	12	CATLTVNTEAFF	TGTGCCACCCTGACAGTGAACACTGAAGCTTTCTTT
TRBJ2-7	TRBV5-6	-	-	15	CASSLGSPSSYEQYF	TGTGCCAGCAGCTTGGGGTCGCCCAGCTCCTACGAGCAGTACTTC
TRBJ2-7	TRBV6-5	-	once	14	CASSPRAGSYEQYF	TGTGCCAGCAGTCCCCGGGCGGGGTCCTACGAGCAGTACTTC
TRBJ2-1	TRBV7-2	TRBD2	-	17	CASSLGGRLASYNEQFF	TGTGCCAGCAGCTTAGGAGGGCGACTAGCCTCATACAATGAGCAGTTCTTC
TRBJ1-6	TRBV30	-	-	15	CAWTPKGSGYSPLHF	TGTGCCTGGACCCCTAAAGGTTCGGGGTATTCACCCCTCCACTTT
TRBJ1-4	TRBV28	TRBD1	few	16	CASSLPPGTGREKLFF	TGTGCCAGCAGTTTACCCCCCGGGACAGGGAGAGAAAAACTGTTTTTT
TRBJ1-2	TRBV5-4	TRBD1	-	14	CASSLGGTGNGYTF	TGTGCCAGCAGCTTGGGTGGGACAGGGAATGGCTACACCTTC
TRBJ2-1	TRBV4-3	-	-	16	CASSQFARGSYNEQFF	TGCGCCAGCAGCCAGTTCGCTAGAGGGTCTTACAATGAGCAGTTCTTC
TRBJ2-3	TRBV11-1	-	-	17	CASSLVASARGTDTQYF	TGTGCCAGCAGCTTAGTTGCGAGCGCGAGAGGAACAGATACGCAGTATTTT
TRBJ2-4	TRBV30	TRBD2	-	16	CAWSAPRLAGGDIQYF	TGTGCCTGGAGTGCCCCCAGACTAGCGGGAGGGGACATTCAGTACTTC
TRBJ2-5	TRBV7-2	-	-	14	CASSLGPTQETQYF	TGTGCCAGCAGCTTAGGGCCAACCCAAGAGACCCAGTACTTC
TRBJ2-3	TRBV19	-	-	13	CASILTGTDTQYF	TGTGCCAGTATACTGACAGGAACAGATACGCAGTATTTT
TRBJ1-4	TRBV4-1	-	-	13	CASSPMDRPKLFF	TGCGCCAGCAGTCCTATGGACAGACCCAAACTGTTTTTT
TRBJ1-5	TRBV15	-	-	14	CATSRADSYQPQHF	TGTGCCACCAGCAGAGCTGACAGCTATCAGCCCCAGCATTTT
TRBJ2-3	TRBV6-6	-	few	14	CASSYSTGTDTQYF	TGTGCCAGCAGTTACTCGACAGGCACAGATACGCAGTATTTT
TRBJ1-2	TRBV6-1	TRBD1	-	16	CASSEIGATGEGGYTF	TGTGCCAGCAGTGAAATCGGGGCGACAGGGGAGGGAGGCTACACCTTC
TRBJ1-5	TRBV6-5	-	few	14	CASSLRGYNQPQHF	TGTGCCAGCAGCCTCAGGGGTTACAATCAGCCCCAGCATTTT
TRBJ2-3	TRBV9	TRBD1	-	15	CASTQGGQDTDTQYF	TGTGCCAGCACCCAAGGAGGACAGGACACAGATACGCAGTATTTT
TRBJ2-5	TRBV9	-	-	16	CASSVGASNQQETQYF	TGTGCCAGCAGCGTAGGGGCTAGCAACCAACAAGAGACCCAGTACTTC
TRBJ2-6	TRBV9	TRBD1	once	20	CASSVGTALVLASGANVLTF	TGTGCCAGCAGCGTCGGGACAGCCTTAGTCCTGGCCTCTGGGGCCAACGTCCTGACTTTC
TRBJ1-4	TRBV28	-	-	15	CASSLVSAGNEKLFF	TGTGCCAGCAGTTTAGTTTCGGCAGGGAATGAAAAACTGTTTTTT
TRBJ1-1	TRBV18	-	-	13	CASSPIGNTEAFF	TGTGCCAGCTCACCAATCGGGAACACTGAAGCTTTCTTT
TRBJ2-5	TRBV29-1	-	-	14	CSVDVRRRRETQYF	TGCAGCGTTGACGTAAGGCGCAGGAGGGAGACCCAGTACTTC
TRBJ1-4	TRBV5-5	-	many	14	CASSPGVTNEKLFF	TGTGCCAGCAGCCCGGGGGTCACTAATGAAAAACTGTTTTTT
TRBJ1-1	TRBV5-1	-	-	15	CASSLGGGWNTEAFF	TGCGCCAGCAGCTTGGGAGGAGGGTGGAACACTGAAGCTTTCTTT
TRBJ2-7	TRBV6-5	TRBD2	-	16	CASSYTGGGRGYEQYF	TGTGCCAGCAGTTACACCGGGGGGGGGCGCGGTTACGAGCAGTACTTC
TRBJ2-2	TRBV16	-	-	15	CASSRERADTGELFF	TGTGCCAGCAGCCGCGAGAGGGCGGACACCGGGGAGCTGTTTTTT
TRBJ1-2	TRBV4-3	TRBD1	-	17	CASSRGPGQERCYGYTF	TGCGCCAGCAGCCGAGGCCCGGGACAGGAGAGATGCTATGGCTACACCTTC
TRBJ1-1	TRBV30	-	-	12	CAWSPRNTEAFF	TGTGCCTGGAGTCCCAGGAACACTGAAGCTTTCTTT
TRBJ2-1	TRBV7-8	-	few	14	CASSLRGEGHEQFF	TGTGCCAGCAGCTTGCGCGGGGAAGGTCATGAGCAGTTCTTC
TRBJ1-5	TRBV27	-	-	15	CASRRADSRNQPQHF	TGTGCCAGCAGAAGGGCGGACAGTCGCAATCAGCCCCAGCATTTT
TRBJ1-1	TRBV5-4	-	-	13	CASSFGFNTEAFF	TGTGCCAGCAGCTTCGGGTTCAACACTGAAGCTTTCTTT
TRBJ2-1	TRBV7-3	TRBD2	few	16	CASSMTSGRDYNEQFF	TGTGCCAGCAGCATGACTAGCGGGAGGGATTACAATGAGCAGTTCTTC
TRBJ1-2	TRBV7-9	-	-	13	CASSPAGTIGYTF	TGTGCCAGCAGCCCGGCGGGGACGATTGGCTACACCTTC
TRBJ2-6	TRBV10-3	-	-	19	CAISGYGADLSSGANVLTF	TGTGCCATCAGTGGATACGGAGCCGACCTGAGCTCTGGGGCCAACGTCCTGACTTTC
TRBJ1-3	TRBV19	-	few	14	CASTWGGVGNTIYF	TGTGCCAGCACCTGGGGCGGGGTCGGAAACACCATATATTTT
TRBJ1-6	TRBV4-2	TRBD1	-	17	CASSKSDGTGGNSPLHF	TGTGCCAGCAGCAAGTCGGACGGGACAGGGGGTAATTCACCCCTCCACTTT
TRBJ2-7	TRBV7-8	-	-	13	CASSLSREYEQYF	TGTGCCAGCAGCTTAAGTCGGGAATACGAGCAGTACTTC
TRBJ2-7	TRBV6-5	TRBD2	-	15	CASSSAGGGTNEQYF	TGTGCCAGCAGTTCCGCGGGGGGAGGGACCAACGAGCAGTACTTC
TRBJ1-2	TRBV19	-	-	14	CASSSGSAIYGYTF	TGTGCCAGTAGTTCCGGGTCGGCCATCTATGGCTACACCTTC
TRBJ2-5	TRBV5-4	TRBD1	-	14	CASSYQGVQETQYF	TGTGCCAGCAGCTACCAGGGGGTCCAAGAGACCCAGTACTTC
TRBJ2-3	TRBV7-2	TRBD1	few	14	CASSFTGQGDTQYF	TGTGCCAGCAGCTTTACCGGACAGGGGGATACGCAGTATTTT
TRBJ2-7	TRBV9	TRBD1	-	16	CASSSQPREQGYEQYF	TGTGCCAGCAGCTCCCAGCCGAGGGAACAGGGGTACGAGCAGTATTTC
TRBJ2-7	TRBV28	-	-	14	CASITGTSPYEQYF	TGTGCCAGCATTACCGGGACATCTCCCTACGAGCAGTACTTC
TRBJ2-5	TRBV2	-	-	14	CASSGDSFQETQYF	TGTGCCAGCAGTGGGGACTCCTTCCAAGAGACCCAATACTTC
TRBJ2-7	TRBV10-2	-	-	14	CASSESLGAYEQYF	TGCGCCAGCAGTGAGTCTCTTGGAGCGTACGAGCAGTACTTC
TRBJ2-1	TRBV10-3	-	-	15	CAISDKGGSYNEQFF	TGTGCCATCAGTGACAAGGGAGGCTCCTACAATGAGCAGTTCTTC
TRBJ1-2	TRBV25-1	TRBD1	-	16	CASSAQTGRGNYGYTF	TGTGCCAGCAGTGCCCAGACAGGGCGGGGTAACTATGGCTACACCTTC
TRBJ1-2	TRBV6-5	-	few	13	CASSSNQGYGYTF	TGTGCCAGCAGCTCAAACCAGGGCTATGGCTACACCTTC
TRBJ2-7	TRBV7-2	TRBD2	-	13	CAVDHGLAYEQYF	TGTGCTGTAGACCACGGACTAGCCTACGAGCAGTACTTC
TRBJ2-5	TRBV5-4	-	-	15	CASSLVSGLKETQYF	TGTGCCAGCAGCTTGGTCTCGGGACTTAAAGAGACCCAGTACTTC